This T cell receptor (beta chain) was captured by sequencing in a study of blood T cells in healthy people across ages. Germline V lookup: CDR1 SQVTM, CDR2 ANQGSEA. V was clipped by 4 bases and J by 7 bases, with 15 bases between them. The CDR3 runs 13 residues. The sample holds a few counts of this clonotype. Its antigen is still unknown. Whole-study results and caveats: Long-lived donors carried more naive CD4+ cells and greater diversity than aged donors.

Isolated PBMCs totaled at least 6 million in each sample. It was with a sample-barcoded 5' primer and a J-beta primer mix that a second PCR of roughly 6 to 12 cycles was run. In TCRdb, the 5' RACE reads were re-called with MiXCR into one record per CDR3 protein. This table holds nearly 800,000 distinct CDR3 sequences, just under 25% found once. This same sample was also taken into another study, of T cells of mothers and their children.

The chain couples TRBV29-1 to TRBJ2-3; tentative D call: TRBD1 (7 bases). Sample: blood. This receptor was identified in a boy aged 5-17 years in good health. The CDR3 bases are TGCAGCGTTGCGGGAGAGGGACAGAATACGCAGTATTTT. It yields the protein CSVAGEGQNTQYF.